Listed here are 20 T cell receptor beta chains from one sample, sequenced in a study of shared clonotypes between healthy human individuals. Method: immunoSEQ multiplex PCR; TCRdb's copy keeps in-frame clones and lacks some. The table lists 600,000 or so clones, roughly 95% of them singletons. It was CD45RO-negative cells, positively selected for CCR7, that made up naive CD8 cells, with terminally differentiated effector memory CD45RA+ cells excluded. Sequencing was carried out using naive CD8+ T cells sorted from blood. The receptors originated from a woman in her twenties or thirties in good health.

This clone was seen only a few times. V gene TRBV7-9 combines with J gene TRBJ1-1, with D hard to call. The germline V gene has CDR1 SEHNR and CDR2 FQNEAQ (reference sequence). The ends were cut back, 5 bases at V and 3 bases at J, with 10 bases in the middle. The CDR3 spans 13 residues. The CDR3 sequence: CASSPHGDTEAFF. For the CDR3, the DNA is TGTGCCAGCAGCCCGCACGGGGACACTGAAGCTTTCTTT.

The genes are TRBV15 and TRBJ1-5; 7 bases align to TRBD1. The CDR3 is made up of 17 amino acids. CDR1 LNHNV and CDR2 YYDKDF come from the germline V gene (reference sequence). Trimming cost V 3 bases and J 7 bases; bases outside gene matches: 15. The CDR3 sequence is CATSSPVGTVGYQPQHF. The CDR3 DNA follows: TGTGCCACCAGCAGCCCCGTGGGGACAGTGGGGTACCAGCCCCAGCATTTT.

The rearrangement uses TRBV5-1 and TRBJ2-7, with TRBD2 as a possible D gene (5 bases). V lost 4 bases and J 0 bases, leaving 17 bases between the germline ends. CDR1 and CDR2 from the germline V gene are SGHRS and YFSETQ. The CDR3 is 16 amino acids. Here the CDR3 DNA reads TGCGCCAGCAGCCCTATCAGGACGGGAAGCTCCTACGAGCAGTACTTC. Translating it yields CASSPIRTGSSYEQYF.

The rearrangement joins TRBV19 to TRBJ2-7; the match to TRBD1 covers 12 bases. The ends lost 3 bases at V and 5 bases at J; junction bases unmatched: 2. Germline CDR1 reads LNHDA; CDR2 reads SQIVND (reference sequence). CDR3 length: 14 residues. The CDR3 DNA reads TGTGCCAGTAGTATTGGGACAGGGGGCCACGAGCAGTACTTC. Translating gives CASSIGTGGHEQYF.

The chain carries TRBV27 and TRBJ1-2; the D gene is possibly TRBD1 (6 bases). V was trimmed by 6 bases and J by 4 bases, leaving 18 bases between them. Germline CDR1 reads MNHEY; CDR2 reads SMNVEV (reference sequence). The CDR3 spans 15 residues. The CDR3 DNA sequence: TGTGCCAGCAGCCCGCGGACAGCTATCTCCTATGGCTACACCTTC. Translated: CASSPRTAISYGYTF.

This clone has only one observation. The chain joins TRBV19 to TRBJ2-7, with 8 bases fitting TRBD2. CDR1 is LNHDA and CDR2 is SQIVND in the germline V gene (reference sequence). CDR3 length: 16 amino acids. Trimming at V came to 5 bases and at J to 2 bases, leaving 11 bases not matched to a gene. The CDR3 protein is CASSPISGSHPYEQYF. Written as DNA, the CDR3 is TGTGCCAGTAGTCCTATAAGCGGGAGTCATCCCTACGAGCAGTACTTC.

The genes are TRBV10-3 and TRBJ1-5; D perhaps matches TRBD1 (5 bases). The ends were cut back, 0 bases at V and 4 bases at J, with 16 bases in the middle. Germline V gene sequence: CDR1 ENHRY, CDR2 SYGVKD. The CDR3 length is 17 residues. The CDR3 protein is CAISESTLGGSNQPQHF. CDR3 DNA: TGTGCCATCAGTGAGTCGACTCTGGGGGGGTCGAATCAGCCCCAGCATTTT.

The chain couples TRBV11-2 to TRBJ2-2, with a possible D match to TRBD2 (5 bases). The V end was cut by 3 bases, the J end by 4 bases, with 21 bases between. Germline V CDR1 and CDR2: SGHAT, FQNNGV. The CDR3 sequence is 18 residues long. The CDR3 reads CASSLGQWRALTTGELFF. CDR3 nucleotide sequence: TGTGCCAGCAGCTTGGGTCAATGGCGGGCCCTTACCACCGGGGAGCTGTTTTTT. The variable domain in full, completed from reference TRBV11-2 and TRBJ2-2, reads EAGVAQSPRYKIIEKRQSVAFWCNPISGHATLYWYQQILGQGPKLLIQFQNNGVVDDSQLPKDRFSAERLKGVDSTLKIQPAKLEDSAVYLCASSLGQWRALTTGELFFGEGSRLTVL.

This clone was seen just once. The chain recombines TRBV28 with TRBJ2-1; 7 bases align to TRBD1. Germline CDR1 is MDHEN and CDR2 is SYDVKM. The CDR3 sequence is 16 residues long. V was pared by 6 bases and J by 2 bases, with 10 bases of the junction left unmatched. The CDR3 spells CASRWDRDRAYNEQFF. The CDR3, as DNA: TGTGCCAGCAGGTGGGACCGGGACAGAGCCTACAATGAGCAGTTCTTC.

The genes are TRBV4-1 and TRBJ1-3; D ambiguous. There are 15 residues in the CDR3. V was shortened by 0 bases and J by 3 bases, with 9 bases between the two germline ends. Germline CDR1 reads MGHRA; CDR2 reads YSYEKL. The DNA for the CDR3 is TGCGCCAGCAGCCAAGATTTCGGGGTTGGAAACACCATATATTTT. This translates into CASSQDFGVGNTIYF.

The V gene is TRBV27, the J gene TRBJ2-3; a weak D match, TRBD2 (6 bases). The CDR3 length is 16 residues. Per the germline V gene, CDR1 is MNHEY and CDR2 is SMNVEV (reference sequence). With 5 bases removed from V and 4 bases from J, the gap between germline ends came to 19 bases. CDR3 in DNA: TGTGCCAGCAGTCCCTCGTCGGGGGAGAAACCAGATACGCAGTATTTT. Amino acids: CASSPSSGEKPDTQYF.

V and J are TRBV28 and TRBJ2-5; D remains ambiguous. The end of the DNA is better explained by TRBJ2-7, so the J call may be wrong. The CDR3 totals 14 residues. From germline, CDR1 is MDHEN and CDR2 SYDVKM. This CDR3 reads CASSFGLLSYEQYF. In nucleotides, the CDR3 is TGTGCCAGCAGTTTTGGGCTCCTCTCCTACGAGCAGTACTTC.

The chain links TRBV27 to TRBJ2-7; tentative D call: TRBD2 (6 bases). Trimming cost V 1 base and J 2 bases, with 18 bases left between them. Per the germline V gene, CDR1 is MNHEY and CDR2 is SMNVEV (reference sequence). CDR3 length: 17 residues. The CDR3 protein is CASSLLVALAETYEQYF. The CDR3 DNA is TGTGCCAGCAGTTTATTAGTCGCACTAGCAGAAACCTACGAGCAGTACTTC.

The CDR3 DNA reads TGTGCCAGCAGTGAACTAATTCGGCGTGGCAGCACAGATACGCAGTATTTT. It yields the protein CASSELIRRGSTDTQYF. The V call is TRBV25-1, the J call TRBJ2-3; D is unclear. V lost 2 bases to trimming and J lost 0 bases, with 15 bases between them. The CDR3 extends over 17 amino acids. The germline V gene encodes CDR1 MGHDK and CDR2 SYGVNS.

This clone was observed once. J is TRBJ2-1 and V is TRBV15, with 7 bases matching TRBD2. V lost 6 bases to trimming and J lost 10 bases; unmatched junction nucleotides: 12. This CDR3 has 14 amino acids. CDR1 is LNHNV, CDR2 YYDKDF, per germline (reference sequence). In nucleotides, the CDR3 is TGTGCCACCAGGGTTTGGGAGGGGATGAAAGAGCAGTTCTTC. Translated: CATRVWEGMKEQFF.

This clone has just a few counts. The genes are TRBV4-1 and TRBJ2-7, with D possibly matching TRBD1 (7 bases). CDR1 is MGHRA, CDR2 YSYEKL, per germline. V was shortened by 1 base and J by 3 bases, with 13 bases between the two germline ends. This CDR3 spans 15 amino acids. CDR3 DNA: TGCGCCAGCAGCCAAGGCGGGACAGAAGGCTACGAGCAGTACTTC. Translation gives CASSQGGTEGYEQYF.

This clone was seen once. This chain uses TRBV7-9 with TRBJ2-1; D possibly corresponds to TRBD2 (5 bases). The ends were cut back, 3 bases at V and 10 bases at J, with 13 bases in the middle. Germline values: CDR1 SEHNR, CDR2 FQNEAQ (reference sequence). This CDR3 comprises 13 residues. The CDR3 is CASSFGGPVEQFF. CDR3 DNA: TGTGCCAGCAGCTTCGGCGGGCCCGTGGAGCAGTTCTTC.

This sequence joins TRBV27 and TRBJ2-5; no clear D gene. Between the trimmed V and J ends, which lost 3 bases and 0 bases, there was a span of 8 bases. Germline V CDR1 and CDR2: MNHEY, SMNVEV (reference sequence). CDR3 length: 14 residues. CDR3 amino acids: CASSLLGNQETQYF. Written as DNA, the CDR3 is TGTGCCAGCAGTTTGTTAGGGAACCAAGAGACCCAGTACTTC.

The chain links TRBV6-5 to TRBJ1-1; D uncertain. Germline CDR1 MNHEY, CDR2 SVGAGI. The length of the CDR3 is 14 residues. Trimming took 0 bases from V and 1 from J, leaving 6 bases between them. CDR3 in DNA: TGTGCCAGCAGTTACTCGATAGAGAACACTGAAGCTTTCTTT. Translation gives CASSYSIENTEAFF.

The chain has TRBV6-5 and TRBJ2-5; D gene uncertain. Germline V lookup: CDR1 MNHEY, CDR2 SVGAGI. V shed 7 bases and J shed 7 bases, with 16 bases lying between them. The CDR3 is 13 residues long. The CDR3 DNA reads TGTGCCAGCAAGATAAATGCTGTCGGGACCCAGTACTTC. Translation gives CASKINAVGTQYF.